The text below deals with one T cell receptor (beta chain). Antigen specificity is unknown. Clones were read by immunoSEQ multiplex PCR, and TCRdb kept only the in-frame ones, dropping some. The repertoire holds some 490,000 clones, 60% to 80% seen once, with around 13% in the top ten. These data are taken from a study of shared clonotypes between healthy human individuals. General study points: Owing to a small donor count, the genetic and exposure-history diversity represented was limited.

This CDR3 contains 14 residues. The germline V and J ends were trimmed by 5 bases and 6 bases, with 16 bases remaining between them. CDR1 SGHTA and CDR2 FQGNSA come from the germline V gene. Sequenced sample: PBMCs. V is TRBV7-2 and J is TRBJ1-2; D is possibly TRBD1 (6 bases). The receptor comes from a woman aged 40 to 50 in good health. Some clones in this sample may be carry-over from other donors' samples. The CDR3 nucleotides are TGTGCCAGCAGCCAAGGGACATCCTGGGATGGCTACACCTTC. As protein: CASSQGTSWDGYTF. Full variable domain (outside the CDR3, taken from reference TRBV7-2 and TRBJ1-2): GAGVSQSPSNKVTEKGKDVELRCDPISGHTALYWYRQSLGQGLEFLIYFQGNSAPDKSGLPSDRFSAERTGGSVSTLTIQRTQQEDSAVYLCASSQGTSWDGYTFGSGTRLTVV.